The 26 T cell receptor beta chains reported below all come from one sample, sequenced in a study of T cell responses to AZD1222 COVID-19 vaccine. Here immunoSEQ multiplex PCR was the method, and the copy in TCRdb shows in-frame clones only, minus some. Found here are 150,000 or so clones, more than 85% of them singletons; the top ten hold approximately 9%. Sequencing used peripheral blood, obtained on day 0 of AZD1222 vaccination. The origin of the receptors is an adult in good health.

The genes are TRBV19 and TRBJ1-1; the D gene is possibly TRBD1 (6 bases). CDR1 and CDR2 from the germline V gene are LNHDA and SQIVND (reference sequence). V lost 9 bases and J lost 0, with 26 bases in between. The CDR3 totals 18 residues. CDR3 protein: CASAGIGLSGGLNTEAFF. The CDR3 DNA reads TGTGCCAGCGCTGGGATAGGTCTCAGCGGGGGGCTGAACACTGAAGCTTTCTTT.

The chain joins TRBV11-3 to TRBJ2-7; D is unclear. V lost 5 bases, J lost 5 bases, and 10 bases lay in between. The CDR3 sequence is 12 residues long. CDR1 and CDR2 (germline): SGHNT, YENEEA. CDR3 sequence reads: CASSGPGNEQYF. DNA for the CDR3: TGTGCCAGCAGCGGCCCCGGCAACGAGCAGTACTTC. Full variable domain (remainder filled in from reference TRBV11-3 and TRBJ2-7): EAGVVQSPRYKIIEKKQPVAFWCNPISGHNTLYWYLQNLGQGPELLIRYENEEAVDDSQLPKDRFSAERLKGVDSTLKIQPAELGDSAVYLCASSGPGNEQYFGPGTRLTVT.

The chain employs TRBV16 and TRBJ2-7; D gene ambiguous. CDR3 size: 13 residues. The V end was cut by 2 bases, the J end by 0 bases, with 5 bases between. In germline, CDR1 is KGHSY, CDR2 FQNENV. CDR3 DNA sequence: TGTGCCAGCAGCCAAGGCCGCTCCTACGAGCAGTACTTC. Translating gives CASSQGRSYEQYF.

Regarding this clone: One junction end disagrees with the germline gene, perhaps due to a read error. The CDR3 bases are TGTGCTAGCAGCCCAGAGCGGGGGGGCGAGCAGTACTTC. It encodes CASSPERGGEQYF. The chain links TRBV7-7 to TRBJ2-7; 10 bases agree with TRBD2. The CDR3 totals 13 residues. The germline CDR1 and CDR2 sequences are SSHAT and FNYEAQ (reference sequence).

This rearrangement joins TRBV7-3 to TRBJ2-3; perhaps TRBD2 as D (5 bases). Germline CDR1 reads SGHTA; CDR2 reads FQGTGA. Trimming left V 8 bases short and J 5 bases short, with 14 bases between. This CDR3 comprises 13 residues. The CDR3 DNA sequence: TGTGCCAGCGGACTGGGCGGTGGAGATACGCAGTATTTT. Amino acids: CASGLGGGDTQYF. Combining the CDR3 with reference TRBV7-3 and TRBJ2-3 gives the whole variable domain GAGVSQTPSNKVTEKGKYVELRCDPISGHTALYWYRQSLGQGPEFLIYFQGTGAADDSGLPNDRFFAVRPEGSVSTLKIQRTERGDSAVYLCASGLGGGDTQYFGPGTRLTVL.

The chain joins TRBV7-2 to TRBJ1-2, with 8 bases lining up with TRBD1. The CDR3 has 14 amino acids. V shed 1 base, J shed 4 bases, and the junction held 2 bases outside the gene matches. The germline CDR1 and CDR2 sequences are SGHTA and FQGNSA. The CDR3, as DNA: TGTGCCAGCAGCTTAGGGACAGGGCGCTATGGCTACACCTTC. Residues: CASSLGTGRYGYTF.

The V and J genes are TRBV6-1 and TRBJ1-6; no reliable D call. Germline CDR1 MNHNS, CDR2 SASEGT. CDR3 length: 16 amino acids. V lost 2 bases and J lost 6, with 14 bases in between. The CDR3 DNA follows: TGTGCCAGCAGTGAAATCGGGTTTATGAGTAATTCACCCCTCCACTTT. This codes for CASSEIGFMSNSPLHF.

The rearrangement links TRBV18 to TRBJ2-7; the D gene is possibly TRBD1 (5 bases). The V end lost 3 bases, the J end lost 5 bases, and 8 bases lay between the germline ends. Germline V CDR1 and CDR2: KGHSH, LQKENI. This CDR3 spans 12 amino acids. Here the CDR3 DNA reads TGTGCCAGCTCACCCCGCAGGGACGAGCAGTACTTC. Protein sequence: CASSPRRDEQYF.

This clone has just one count. V is TRBV4-1 and J is TRBJ2-1, with TRBD2 matching over 12 bases. Germline trimming cut 5 bases from V and 10 bases from J; bases unmatched to any gene: 9. CDR1 and CDR2 (germline): MGHRA, YSYEKL. The CDR3 runs 15 residues. CDR3 amino acids: CASSVLAGGVFEQFF. CDR3 sequence (DNA): TGCGCCAGCAGCGTGCTAGCGGGGGGGGTTTTCGAGCAGTTCTTC.

This clone is a singleton in its sample. The chain combines TRBV4-1 with TRBJ2-7; D is unclear. Germline values: CDR1 MGHRA, CDR2 YSYEKL. The CDR3 spans 16 residues. The V gene lost 1 base and the J gene lost 3 bases, with 16 bases spanning the gap. Written as DNA, the CDR3 is TGCGCCAGCAGCCAAGTTAACTCTCCCCTGGGCTACGAGCAGTACTTC. This translates into CASSQVNSPLGYEQYF.

This clone has just one count. The gene calls are TRBV29-1 and TRBJ1-2; D gene uncertain. Trimming pared 6 bases from V and 5 bases from J, leaving 7 bases between. CDR3 length: 10 amino acids. CDR1 is SQVTM, CDR2 ANQGSEA, per germline. Here the CDR3 DNA reads TGCAGCGTCTTCGGATATGGCTACACCTTC. Its protein product is CSVFGYGYTF.

The genes are TRBV18 and TRBJ1-3, with unresolved D. The CDR3 spans 16 residues. Trimming stripped 3 bases from V and 0 bases from J, with 12 bases between. Per germline, CDR1 KGHSH and CDR2 LQKENI. CDR3 coding DNA: TGTGCCAGCTCACCCCTTGACTTGAGCTCTGGAAACACCATATATTTT. It is translated as CASSPLDLSSGNTIYF.

The chain recombines TRBV12-3 or TRBV12-4 with TRBJ1-2; 8 bases agree with TRBD1. Trimming removed 4 bases from V and 5 bases from J; junction bases left unmatched: 3. This CDR3 comprises 13 residues. CDR3 region: CASSSRQGYGYTF. Written as DNA, the CDR3 is TGTGCCAGCAGTTCTAGACAGGGGTATGGCTACACCTTC.

This chain links TRBV15 with TRBJ2-7; D gene uncertain. Germline CDR1 LNHNV, CDR2 YYDKDF (reference sequence). V was shortened by 0 bases and J by 2 bases, with 5 bases between the two germline ends. This CDR3 comprises 13 residues. The CDR3 loop reads CATSRDTAYEQYF. The DNA for the CDR3 is TGTGCCACCAGCAGAGATACTGCCTACGAGCAGTACTTC.

The chain has TRBV28 and TRBJ2-5; a possible D gene is TRBD2 (7 bases). This CDR3 has 13 residues. Germline V gene sequence: CDR1 MDHEN, CDR2 SYDVKM. Trimming cost V 5 bases and J 7 bases, with 14 bases left between them. CDR3 loop: CASSPRGGVTQYF. The CDR3 coding sequence is TGTGCCAGCAGTCCCCGCGGGGGCGTGACCCAGTACTTC.

The chain has TRBV13 and TRBJ2-1; D unclear. V dropped 5 bases and J dropped 9 bases, with 11 bases sitting between them. CDR1 is PRHDT, CDR2 FYEKMQ, per germline (reference sequence). The CDR3 contains 12 residues. CDR3 loop: CASSPATGEQFF. The CDR3 DNA reads TGTGCCAGCAGCCCCGCGACCGGTGAGCAGTTCTTC.

The rearrangement uses TRBV12-3 or TRBV12-4 and TRBJ1-1; D might be TRBD1 (6 bases). This CDR3 contains 12 residues. V gave up 5 bases and J gave up 7 bases, with 11 bases separating them. CDR3 in DNA: TGTGCCAGCAGTCCCCAGGGGCATGAAGCTTTCTTT. Translated: CASSPQGHEAFF.

A remark on this clone: An end of the junction differs from the germline gene, which may be a read error. The chain employs TRBV7-9 and TRBJ1-2, with 8 bases matching TRBD1. Germline assignment: CDR1 SEHNR and CDR2 FQNEAQ (reference sequence). The CDR3 spans 16 residues. As DNA, the CDR3 is TGTGCCAGCAGTTTAGTCCAGGGGGCGTTAGAATATGGCTACACCTTC. Protein product: CASSLVQGALEYGYTF.

The J gene is TRBJ2-5, the V gene TRBV9, with D tentatively TRBD2 (6 bases). The CDR3 has 17 amino acids. V dropped 0 bases and J dropped 7 bases, with 22 bases sitting between them. Germline assignment: CDR1 SGDLS and CDR2 YYNGEE. In DNA, the CDR3 is TGTGCCAGCAGCGTAGATCGGCAGCGCGGAGGGTTAACGACCCAGTACTTC. This codes for CASSVDRQRGGLTTQYF.

J is TRBJ2-3 and V is TRBV29-1; D gene unclear. Germline V gene sequence: CDR1 SQVTM, CDR2 ANQGSEA. Between the trimmed V and J ends, which lost 5 bases and 1 base, there was a span of 10 bases. The CDR3 has 13 amino acids. CDR3 DNA: TGCAGCGTTCAAGTCACGCGCACAGATACGCAGTATTTT. It is translated as CSVQVTRTDTQYF.

This chain uses TRBV12-3 or TRBV12-4 with TRBJ1-5, with D perhaps matching TRBD1 (5 bases). Trimming left V 3 bases short and J 6 bases short, with 9 bases between. The CDR3 has 13 amino acids. CDR3 DNA sequence: TGTGCCAGCAGTTTGAGGAGGGGTCAGCCCCAGCATTTT. Translation gives CASSLRRGQPQHF.

This CDR3 is CASSLVGGGLYEQYF. The CDR3 region has the DNA TGTGCCAGCAGCTTAGTAGGGGGCGGTCTCTACGAGCAGTACTTC. This chain links TRBV7-6 with TRBJ2-7; TRBD1 agrees at 7 bases. The CDR3 is 15 residues long. The trim removed 1 base at V and 3 bases at J, leaving 6 bases unmatched. From germline, CDR1 is SGHVS and CDR2 FNYEAQ.

The V and J genes are TRBV19 and TRBJ2-5; D tentatively reads TRBD1 or TRBD2 (5 bases each). V gave up 7 bases and J gave up 3 bases, with 18 bases separating them. CDR1 is LNHDA, CDR2 SQIVND, per germline (reference sequence). The CDR3 is 15 residues long. The CDR3 reads CASNMGTRGKETQYF. The CDR3 DNA is TGTGCCAGTAACATGGGGACCCGGGGTAAAGAGACCCAGTACTTC.

The chain combines TRBV7-2 with TRBJ1-2, with D possibly TRBD1 on 5 matching bases. The germline V gene has CDR1 SGHTA and CDR2 FQGNSA. V was cut by 5 bases and J by 6 bases, with 19 bases left in between. This CDR3 has 15 amino acids. CDR3 nucleotide sequence: TGTGCCAGCAGCGGCACCGGGGGGGTTTTAAATGGCTACACCTTC. As protein: CASSGTGGVLNGYTF.

The chain has TRBV12-3 or TRBV12-4 and TRBJ1-2; D uncertain. CDR3 length: 13 amino acids. V was cut by 7 bases and J by 4 bases, with 13 bases left in between. The CDR3 DNA reads TGTGCCAGCACGGGCCTAGTGGGCTATGGCTACACCTTC. As protein: CASTGLVGYGYTF.

The gene calls are TRBV7-2 and TRBJ2-5; D is unresolved. CDR1 and CDR2 (germline): SGHTA, FQGNSA. V was shortened by 5 bases and J by 2 bases, with 3 bases between the two germline ends. The CDR3 runs 11 residues. The CDR3 DNA reads TGTGCCAGCAGCGCACAAGAGACCCAGTACTTC. It translates to CASSAQETQYF.